This T cell receptor beta chain was sequenced in a study of T cells in Graves' hyperthyroidism and ophthalmopathy. TCR beta CDR3 sequences were amplified from RNA transcripts. Researchers ran a first-round RT-PCR on the TCR CDR3 using the HTBI primer set. In TCRdb, the multiplex PCR reads were re-called with MiXCR into one record per CDR3 protein. The data contain 600,000 or so distinct CDR3 sequences, around 15% of them singletons. Many counts were recorded for this clonotype. Germline CDR1 and CDR2: SNHLY and FYNNEI. The CDR3 runs to 15 residues. Deletions cut 5 bases from V and 6 bases from J, with 20 bases between.

The TCR comes from a woman in her 30s with Graves' hyperthyroidism. The sequenced material came from blood. The chain has TRBV2 and TRBJ2-7; a weak D match, TRBD2 (6 bases). The CDR3 DNA reads as TGTGCCAGCAGTCAGATTCCGGGATTGGGGGGCGAGCAGTACTTC. This translates into CASSQIPGLGGEQYF. Full variable domain (remainder filled in from reference TRBV2 and TRBJ2-7): EPEVTQTPSHQVTQMGQEVILRCVPISNHLYFYWYRQILGQKVEFLVSFYNNEISEKSEIFDDQFSVERPDGSNFTLKIRSTKLEDSAMYFCASSQIPGLGGEQYFGPGTRLTVT.